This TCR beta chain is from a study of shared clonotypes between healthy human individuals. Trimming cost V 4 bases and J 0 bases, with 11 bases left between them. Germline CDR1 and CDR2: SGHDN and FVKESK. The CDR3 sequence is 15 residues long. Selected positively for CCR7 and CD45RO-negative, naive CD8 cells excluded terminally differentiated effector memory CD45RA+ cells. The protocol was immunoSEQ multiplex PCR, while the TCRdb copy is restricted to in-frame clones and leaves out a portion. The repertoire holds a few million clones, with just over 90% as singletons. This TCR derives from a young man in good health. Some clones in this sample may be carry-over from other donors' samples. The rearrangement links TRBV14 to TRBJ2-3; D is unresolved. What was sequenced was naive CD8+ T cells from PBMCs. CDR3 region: CASSLTLSSTDTQYF. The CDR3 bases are TGTGCCAGCAGCCTGACACTTTCTAGCACAGATACGCAGTATTTT.